This record looks at one T cell receptor beta chain sequence and its context. This receptor's antigen is unknown. Base qualities are not provided; no much larger clone lies one nucleotide away. V loses 6 bases, J loses 4 bases, and the germline ends lie 12 bases apart. CDR1 and CDR2 are read off the germline V gene as SGHTA and FQGNSA. Inclusive of the bounding cysteine and phenylalanine, the CDR3 is 13 residues long. CDR3 DNA only is kept here, 39 bases in frame from base 1. The twin pairs came from the European Cystic Fibrosis Twin and Sibling Study Cohort, which recruited patients from more than 150 CF clinics across 14 European countries. Zygosity and CFTR genotype were verified in-house, and zygosity was tested by multiplex PCR of nine short tandem repeat loci. Peripheral blood was sampled from each twin, with clinical parameters recorded on the day of blood sampling. Genomic DNA was isolated from peripheral blood cells with phenol/chloroform and kept in TE buffer at 4 degrees C.

The sample originates from a study of monozygotic twins with cystic fibrosis (dated by TCRdb to the early 2020s). About the study as a whole: Barcoded libraries were prepared with around 15 PCR cycles from approximately 2.8 micrograms of fragmented DNA. To gauge how much genetics shapes V and J gene usage, the researchers compared TCR beta repertoires both within and across 16 monozygotic twin pairs who have cystic fibrosis. Made up mostly of children and adolescents, the cohort included ten female and six male twin pairs ranging in age from about 2.0 to 36.4 years, with a median of about 9.2 years. Twins were ranked among 1,000 to 1,300 cohort participants for weight-for-height and FEVPerc (FEV1 disease centile) at the day of blood sampling. Data for three of the twin pairs had been reported earlier in a different context. The paper as a whole reports these results and caveats: Significantly higher nucleotide-identical clonotype sharing was observed within monozygotic CF twin pairs than between unrelated CF individuals (P = 0.000026, Mann-Whitney). Only a small cohort was studied, and no association of shared CDR3 numbers with age, concordance or disease severity was found. Simpson clonality tended to be low (median approximately 0.0095), which suggests a naive-dominated repertoire, although clonality was higher in the most severely affected patients. V gene usage was most similar to the co-twin in 13 of 16 pairs, and J usage was most similar to the co-twin in 8 of 16 pairs, which suggests genetic constraints.

TCR beta CDR3 regions were amplified by multiplex PCR with the immunoSEQ immune profiling system according to the manufacturer's instructions. An Illumina NextSeq system was used to carry out the sequencing. Per the authors' processing: Sequence data were processed on the immunoSEQ Analyzer platform, and clonality was computed as the square root of Simpson's index of productive rearrangements. Jensen-Shannon distance served as the measure of similarity in V and J usage, while OLGA was used to compute CDR3 generation probabilities. The researchers looked up shared CDR3 sequences in the immuneACCESS database (August 2020) and in VDJdb (December 2020). TCRdb stores this immuneACCESS table with in-frame sequences only. Part of the clones is absent; in the studies checked, under half of the shortfall reflects unresolved V genes, and no reason is known for the rest. The DNA was the basis for D and trimming; V, J and clone size are from that table. The sample table contains about 10,000 clones; only one count was recorded for over 99% of them. The ten largest clones capture 0.41% of the sample.

The chain links TRBV7-2 with TRBJ1-2, with the D gene not clear enough to name. The specimen sequenced was blood. The sequence was collected from a man between 18 and 35 years old with cystic fibrosis. The DNA is TGTGCCAGCAGTTCCCCCGCAGGCTATGGCTACACCTTC. Its product reads: CASSSPAGYGYTF.